A single sample is the source of the 20 T cell receptor beta chains below, sequenced in a study of PD-1 blockade in classical Hodgkin lymphoma. Profiled with immunoSEQ multiplex PCR; TCRdb holds only in-frame clones, not every one. The sample consists of approximately 96,000 clones, approximately 94% of them appearing once. Time point indicated: cycle 4 day 1 (C4D1), after more than 5 weeks of nivolumab. Autologous stem cell transplantation was followed by relapse in every patient, and brentuximab vedotin exposure varied. Source: peripheral blood mononuclear cells (PBMCs), taken before the fourth cycle of nivolumab. Receptors were obtained from a human donor with classical Hodgkin lymphoma.

The V call is TRBV19, the J call TRBJ2-7, with 14 bases aligning to TRBD2. The CDR3 runs to 20 residues. V shed 1 base, J shed 3 bases, and the junction held 14 bases outside the gene matches. Per germline, CDR1 LNHDA and CDR2 SQIVND (reference sequence). For the CDR3, the DNA is TGTGCCAGTAGTATAGCGGGGACTAGCGGGAGAGGGGCCTTGGACTACGAGCAGTACTTC. Protein product: CASSIAGTSGRGALDYEQYF.

This clone appeared once. The V and J genes are TRBV6-4 and TRBJ2-2; TRBD2 aligns across 8 bases. CDR3 length: 16 amino acids. V dropped 6 bases and J dropped 6; count of bases not matched to a gene: 12. Germline V gene lookup returns CDR1 MRHNA and CDR2 SNTAGT. For the CDR3, the DNA is TGTGCCAGCAGAGAAGGGCGCGGGAGGATCCCCGGGGAGCTGTTTTTT. Residues: CASREGRGRIPGELFF.

This chain joins TRBV11-2 and TRBJ2-2; a weak D match, TRBD2 (5 bases). V lost 6 bases and J 5 bases, leaving 13 bases between the germline ends. CDR1 is SGHAT and CDR2 is FQNNGV in the germline V gene. The CDR3 sequence is 14 residues long. The DNA of the CDR3 is TGTGCCAGCAGGAGACCCGAGGGAACCGGGGAGCTGTTTTTT. Protein product: CASRRPEGTGELFF.

The count of this clone is one. The chain recombines TRBV28 with TRBJ2-5; D is possibly TRBD2 (6 bases). The CDR3 runs 17 residues. Germline CDR1 MDHEN, CDR2 SYDVKM. The V end was cut by 7 bases, the J end by 5 bases, with 26 bases between. CDR3 DNA: TGTGCCAGCACCCCACAAACGCCGCCTAGCGCGAGGGAGACCCAGTACTTC. Translated, it gives CASTPQTPPSARETQYF.

In this sample, this clone turned up a few times. V is TRBV7-9 and J is TRBJ2-7; 9 positions agree with TRBD1. V gave up 7 bases and J gave up 4 bases; unmatched junction bases: 5. The CDR3 contains 13 residues. The germline CDR1 and CDR2 sequences are SEHNR and FQNEAQ (reference sequence). The CDR3 sequence is CASTLGTGYEQYF. CDR3 DNA: TGTGCCAGCACCTTGGGGACAGGGTACGAGCAGTACTTC.

V usage is TRBV5-1 and J usage is TRBJ2-7, with TRBD2 matching over 12 bases. The CDR3 contains 15 residues. The V gene's germline CDR1 is SGHRS and CDR2 YFSETQ. The V segment lost 4 bases and the J segment 7 bases; nucleotides outside the gene matches: 9. The CDR3 sequence is CASSQTSGSIGEQYF. The DNA for the CDR3 is TGCGCCAGCAGCCAGACTAGCGGGAGCATTGGTGAGCAGTACTTC.

The chain joins TRBV19 to TRBJ2-3, with 11 bases identical to TRBD2. Germline V gives CDR1 LNHDA, CDR2 SQIVND (reference sequence). V lost 2 bases to trimming and J lost 0 bases; unmatched junction nucleotides: 4. The CDR3 totals 17 residues. CDR3 bases: TGTGCCAGTAGTATATTGACTAGCGGGACTAGCACAGATACGCAGTATTTT. Translating gives CASSILTSGTSTDTQYF. The whole variable domain, remainder taken from reference TRBV19 and TRBJ2-3, is DGGITQSPKYLFRKEGQNVTLSCEQNLNHDAMYWYRQDPGQGLRLIYYSQIVNDFQKGDIAEGYSVSREKKESFPLTVTSAQKNPTAFYLCASSILTSGTSTDTQYFGPGTRLTVL.

The V call is TRBV25-1, the J call TRBJ1-2, with D possibly being TRBD1 (6 bases). This CDR3 region has 14 residues. Deletions cut 6 bases from V and 1 base from J, with 12 bases between. CDR1 and CDR2 (germline): MGHDK, SYGVNS. This CDR3 reads CASRGAGDNYGYTF. The CDR3 DNA reads as TGTGCCAGCAGGGGGGCGGGGGATAACTATGGCTACACCTTC.

The rearrangement links TRBV6-4 to TRBJ1-2; D may be TRBD1 (6 bases). V gave up 5 bases and J gave up 8 bases, with 18 bases separating them. This CDR3 spans 14 amino acids. Per germline, CDR1 MRHNA and CDR2 SNTAGT. The DNA of the CDR3 is TGTGCCAGCAGTCAGGGAAACAGGGTAGGAGGCTACACCTTC. Protein sequence: CASSQGNRVGGYTF.

The chain has TRBV5-4 and TRBJ2-3; D remains unclear. The CDR3 sequence is 14 residues long. Germline CDR1 SGHNT, CDR2 YYREEE (reference sequence). Trimming cost V 0 bases and J 1 base, with 6 bases left between them. The CDR3 bases are TGTGCCAGCAGCTTGGGGGTGGGCACAGATACGCAGTATTTT. Amino acid sequence: CASSLGVGTDTQYF.

The chain is built from TRBV7-3 and TRBJ2-2, with a weak D call TRBD1 (6 bases). The CDR3 length is 15 residues. The germline V gene encodes CDR1 SGHTA and CDR2 FQGTGA. Trimming cost V 5 bases and J 0 bases, with 10 bases left between them. Here the CDR3 reads CASSRQVANTGELFF. CDR3 DNA: TGTGCCAGCAGCCGACAGGTCGCGAACACCGGGGAGCTGTTTTTT.

The V call is TRBV11-1, the J call TRBJ2-5; 12 bases match TRBD2. The CDR3 spans 17 residues. Germline CDR1 is SGHAT and CDR2 is FQDESV (reference sequence). The V gene end was trimmed by 5 bases and the J gene end by 5 bases; junction bases not matched to a gene: 12. The CDR3 reads CASSQRLAGGARETQYF. Here the CDR3 DNA reads TGTGCCAGCAGCCAGAGGCTAGCGGGAGGGGCTCGGGAGACCCAGTACTTC.

The chain has TRBV5-1 and TRBJ1-2, with a possible D match to TRBD1 (5 bases). CDR1 is SGHRS, CDR2 YFSETQ, per germline. V gave up 1 base and J gave up 0 bases, with 10 bases separating them. CDR3 size: 15 residues. CDR3 loop: CASSLSRDANYGYTF. The CDR3 nucleotides read TGCGCCAGCAGCTTGTCCAGGGACGCTAACTATGGCTACACCTTC.

This chain uses TRBV19 with TRBJ1-5; the D gene is possibly TRBD1 (5 bases). Germline V gene lookup returns CDR1 LNHDA and CDR2 SQIVND (reference sequence). This CDR3 spans 14 amino acids. Trimming left V 4 bases short and J 5 bases short, with 12 bases between. CDR3 sequence reads: CASSKTGDHQPQHF. CDR3 bases: TGTGCCAGTAGTAAAACAGGTGACCATCAGCCCCAGCATTTT. The full variable domain, in which reference TRBV19 and TRBJ1-5 provide the parts outside the CDR3, is DGGITQSPKYLFRKEGQNVTLSCEQNLNHDAMYWYRQDPGQGLRLIYYSQIVNDFQKGDIAEGYSVSREKKESFPLTVTSAQKNPTAFYLCASSKTGDHQPQHFGDGTRLSIL.

The chain links TRBV6-5 to TRBJ1-2, with D perhaps matching TRBD1 (5 bases). In germline, CDR1 is MNHEY, CDR2 SVGAGI. The CDR3 is 13 residues long. The V end was cut by 5 bases, the J end by 8 bases, with 15 bases between. This CDR3 reads CASSPLGGFGYTF. CDR3 nucleotides: TGTGCCAGCAGTCCCCTCGGGGGATTCGGCTACACCTTC.

This clone was picked up one time. The rearrangement uses TRBV28 and TRBJ1-5; tentatively, D is TRBD1 (5 bases). CDR3 size: 13 residues. Trimming took 3 bases from V and 6 from J, leaving 9 bases between them. The germline V gene encodes CDR1 MDHEN and CDR2 SYDVKM. In nucleotides, the CDR3 is TGTGCCAGCAGTTTTGGGGCAGCTCAGCCCCAGCATTTT. This sequence encodes CASSFGAAQPQHF.

The chain is built from TRBV5-1 and TRBJ2-3, with a weak D call TRBD2 (5 bases). Trimming left V 7 bases short and J 7 bases short, with 22 bases between. CDR3 length equals 15 residues. CDR1 is SGHRS, CDR2 YFSETQ, per germline. The CDR3 spells CASSPGVAGLHTQYF. The CDR3 DNA reads TGCGCCAGCTCGCCTGGGGTCGCGGGTCTACATACGCAGTATTTT.

This clone has a single count. This chain uses TRBV9 with TRBJ2-1; D perhaps matches TRBD2 (5 bases). The CDR3 has 12 amino acids. Trimming cost V 4 bases and J 10 bases, with 12 bases left between them. Germline V CDR1 and CDR2: SGDLS, YYNGEE. The CDR3 reads CASSYPWEEQFF. The CDR3 DNA reads TGTGCCAGCAGCTACCCTTGGGAGGAGCAGTTCTTC.

The V call is TRBV29-1, the J call TRBJ1-4; D uncertain. CDR1 SQVTM and CDR2 ANQGSEA come from the germline V gene. V was pared by 7 bases and J by 4 bases, with 16 bases between. The CDR3 is 14 residues long. Written as DNA, the CDR3 is TGCAGCGGATTAGGATACGGTCGTAATGAAAAACTGTTTTTT. This translates into CSGLGYGRNEKLFF.

This clone was recorded a few times. This rearrangement joins TRBV6-5 to TRBJ1-3; TRBD1 matches at 8 bases. Germline CDR1 MNHEY, CDR2 SVGAGI. Trimming removed 8 bases from V and 2 bases from J; junction bases left unmatched: 5. The CDR3 is 14 amino acids. Here the CDR3 reads CASGKQGAGNTIYF. CDR3 DNA sequence: TGTGCCAGCGGGAAACAGGGGGCTGGAAACACCATATATTTT.